The rows below give T cell receptor beta chains drawn from one sample of a study of blood T cell repertoires in COVID-19. Some clones are missing from TCRdb's copy, which holds only in-frame ones; the method was immunoSEQ multiplex PCR. The sample yields about 320,000 clones, around 92% seen once. Sequenced material: peripheral blood. These receptors were obtained from a man between 18 and 29 years old who had recovered from COVID-19. Both conserved end residues are part of each CDR3. D genes are given only for firm matches. Size tells how often a clone was seen (once, few, many) or the class of an expanded clone, and some rows leave it out.

clone size: NA; J gene: TRBJ1-2; V gene: TRBV6-5; D gene: NA; CDR3 protein: CASSSTRYGYTF; CDR3 DNA: TGTGCCAGCAGTTCGACACGATATGGCTACACCTTC
clone size: NA; J gene: TRBJ1-4; V gene: TRBV12-3/TRBV12-4; D gene: NA; CDR3 protein: CASSSTPDGMIF; CDR3 DNA: TGTGCCAGCAGTTCTACACCGGACGGGATGATTTTT
clone size: NA; J gene: TRBJ2-7; V gene: TRBV7-8; D gene: NA; CDR3 protein: CASSDPTGYEQYF; CDR3 DNA: TGTGCCAGCAGCGATCCGACTGGGTACGAGCAGTACTTC
clone size: NA; J gene: TRBJ2-1; V gene: TRBV24-1; D gene: TRBD2; CDR3 protein: CATSDPGGNEQFF; CDR3 DNA: TGTGCCACCAGTGACCCGGGGGGTAATGAGCAGTTCTTC
clone size: NA; J gene: TRBJ1-4; V gene: TRBV7-2; D gene: NA; CDR3 protein: CASSLVGRTNEKLFF; CDR3 DNA: TGTGCCAGCAGCTTAGTGGGGCGAACTAATGAAAAACTGTTTTTT
clone size: once; J gene: TRBJ1-1; V gene: TRBV27; D gene: TRBD1; CDR3 protein: CASSARPGTENTEAFF; CDR3 DNA: TGTGCCAGCAGTGCTCGACCCGGGACAGAGAACACTGAAGCTTTCTTT
clone size: NA; J gene: TRBJ1-2; V gene: TRBV7-9; D gene: NA; CDR3 protein: CASSYESQDYGYTF; CDR3 DNA: TGTGCCAGCAGCTACGAGTCCCAGGACTATGGCTACACCTTC
clone size: NA; J gene: TRBJ1-2; V gene: TRBV2; D gene: NA; CDR3 protein: CASDRGNYGYTF; CDR3 DNA: TGTGCCAGCGACCGGGGTAACTATGGCTACACCTTC
clone size: NA; J gene: TRBJ1-4; V gene: TRBV7-2; D gene: NA; CDR3 protein: CASSLAGWEEKLFF; CDR3 DNA: TGTGCCAGCAGCTTAGCCGGTTGGGAGGAAAAACTGTTTTTT
clone size: NA; J gene: TRBJ1-1; V gene: TRBV4-3; D gene: TRBD1; CDR3 protein: CASSQEPGTGVANTEAFF; CDR3 DNA: TGCGCCAGCAGCCAAGAGCCCGGGACAGGGGTGGCGAACACTGAAGCTTTCTTT